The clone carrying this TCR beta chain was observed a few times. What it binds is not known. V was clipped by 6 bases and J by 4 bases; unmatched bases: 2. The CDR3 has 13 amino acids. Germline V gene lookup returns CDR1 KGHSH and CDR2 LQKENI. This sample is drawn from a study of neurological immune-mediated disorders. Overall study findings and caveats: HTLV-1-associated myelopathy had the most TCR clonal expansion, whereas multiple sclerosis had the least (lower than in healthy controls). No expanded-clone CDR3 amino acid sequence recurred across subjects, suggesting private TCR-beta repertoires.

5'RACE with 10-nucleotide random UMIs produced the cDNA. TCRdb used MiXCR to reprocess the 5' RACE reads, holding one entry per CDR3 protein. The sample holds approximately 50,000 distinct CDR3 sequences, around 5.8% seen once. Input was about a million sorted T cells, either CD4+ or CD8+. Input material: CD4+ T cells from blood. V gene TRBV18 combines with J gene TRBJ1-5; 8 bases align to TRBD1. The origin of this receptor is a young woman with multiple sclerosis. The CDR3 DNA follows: TGTGCCAGCTCCGGGACAGGTAATCAGCCCCAGCATTTT. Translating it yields CASSGTGNQPQHF.